This T cell receptor beta chain was found in a study of blood T cell repertoires in COVID-19. Germline CDR1 and CDR2: PRHDT and FYEKMQ (reference sequence). The CDR3 consists of 17 residues. Trimming at V came to 2 bases and at J to 5 bases, leaving 6 bases not matched to a gene. Participants had their cohort set by participant-reported clinical history. In Cohort 3, a recovered donor had either two negative PCRs, clearance, or symptom resolution. Repertoires were generated with immunoSEQ multiplex PCR, while TCRdb's copy carries only in-frame clones and drops some. The sample shows roughly 310,000 clones, about 88% of them seen only once.

Source material: PBMCs or T cells enriched from blood (not recorded which). The TCR comes from a woman in her 40s who had recovered from COVID-19. The rearrangement links TRBV13 to TRBJ2-1, with 13 bases identical to TRBD2. The CDR3 here is CASSLRGTSGKNNEQFF. For the CDR3, the DNA is TGTGCCAGCAGCTTAAGGGGGACTAGCGGGAAAAACAATGAGCAGTTCTTC.